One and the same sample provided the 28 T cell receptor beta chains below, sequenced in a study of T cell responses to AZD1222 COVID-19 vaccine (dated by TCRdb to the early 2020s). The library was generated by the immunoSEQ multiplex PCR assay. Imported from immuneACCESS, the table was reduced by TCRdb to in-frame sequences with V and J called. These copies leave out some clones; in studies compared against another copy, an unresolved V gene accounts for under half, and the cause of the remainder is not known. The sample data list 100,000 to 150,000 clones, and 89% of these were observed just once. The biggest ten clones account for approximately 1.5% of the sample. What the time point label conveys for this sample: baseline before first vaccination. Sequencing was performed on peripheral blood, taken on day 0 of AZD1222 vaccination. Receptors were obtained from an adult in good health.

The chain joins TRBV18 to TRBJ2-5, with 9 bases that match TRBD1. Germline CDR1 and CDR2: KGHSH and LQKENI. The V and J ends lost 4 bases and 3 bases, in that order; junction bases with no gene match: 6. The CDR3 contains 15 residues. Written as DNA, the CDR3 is TGTGCCAGCTCACTTAACAGGGGGCCTAAAGAGACCCAGTACTTC. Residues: CASSLNRGPKETQYF. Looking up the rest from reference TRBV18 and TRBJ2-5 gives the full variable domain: NAGVMQNPRHLVRRRGQEARLRCSPMKGHSHVYWYRQLPEEGLKFMVYLQKENIIDESGMPKERFSAEFPKEGPSILRIQQVVRGDSAAYFCASSLNRGPKETQYFGPGTRLLVL.

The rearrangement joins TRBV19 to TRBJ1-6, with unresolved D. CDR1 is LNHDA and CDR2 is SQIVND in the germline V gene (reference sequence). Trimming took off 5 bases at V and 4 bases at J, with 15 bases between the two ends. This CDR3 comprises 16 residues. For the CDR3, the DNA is TGTGCCAGTAGTCCCGGAGCGCGTGGGTATAATTCACCCCTCCACTTT. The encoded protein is CASSPGARGYNSPLHF.

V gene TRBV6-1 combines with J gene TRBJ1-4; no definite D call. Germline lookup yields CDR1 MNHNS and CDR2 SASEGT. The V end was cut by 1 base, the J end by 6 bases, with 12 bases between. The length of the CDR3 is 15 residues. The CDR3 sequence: CASSEGQGRYEKLFF. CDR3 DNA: TGTGCCAGCAGTGAAGGACAAGGACGGTATGAAAAACTGTTTTTT.

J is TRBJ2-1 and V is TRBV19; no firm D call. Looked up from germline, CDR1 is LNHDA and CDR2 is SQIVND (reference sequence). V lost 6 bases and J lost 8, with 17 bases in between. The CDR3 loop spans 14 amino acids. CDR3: CASRPLGPRDEQFF. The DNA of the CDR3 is TGTGCCAGTAGACCCCTGGGCCCTAGAGATGAGCAGTTCTTC.

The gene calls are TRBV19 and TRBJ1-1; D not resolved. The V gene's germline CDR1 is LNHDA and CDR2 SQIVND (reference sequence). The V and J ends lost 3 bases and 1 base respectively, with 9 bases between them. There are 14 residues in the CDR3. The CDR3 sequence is CASSMSRANTEAFF. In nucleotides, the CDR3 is TGTGCCAGTAGTATGTCCAGAGCGAACACTGAAGCTTTCTTT.

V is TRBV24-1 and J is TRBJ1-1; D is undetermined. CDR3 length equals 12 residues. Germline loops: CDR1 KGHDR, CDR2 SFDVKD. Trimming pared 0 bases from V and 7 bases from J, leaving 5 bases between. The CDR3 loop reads CATSDLFSEAFF. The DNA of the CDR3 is TGTGCCACCAGTGATTTGTTTAGTGAAGCTTTCTTT.

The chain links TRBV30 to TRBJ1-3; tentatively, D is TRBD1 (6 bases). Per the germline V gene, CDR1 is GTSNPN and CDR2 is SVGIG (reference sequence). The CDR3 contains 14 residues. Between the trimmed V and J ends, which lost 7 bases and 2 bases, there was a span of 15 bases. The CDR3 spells CAFRLRQAGNTIYF. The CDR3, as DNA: TGTGCCTTTCGCCTAAGACAGGCTGGAAACACCATATATTTT.

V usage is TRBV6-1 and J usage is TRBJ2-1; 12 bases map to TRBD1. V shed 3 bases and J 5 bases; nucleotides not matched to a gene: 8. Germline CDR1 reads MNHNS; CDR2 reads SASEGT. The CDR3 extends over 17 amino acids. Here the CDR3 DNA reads TGTGCCAGCAGTGAGCCGGGACAGGGGGCAGGTCACAATGAGCAGTTCTTC. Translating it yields CASSEPGQGAGHNEQFF.

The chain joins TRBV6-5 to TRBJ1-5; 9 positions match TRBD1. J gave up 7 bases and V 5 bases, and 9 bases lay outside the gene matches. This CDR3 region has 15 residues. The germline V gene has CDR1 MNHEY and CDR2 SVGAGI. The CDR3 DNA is TGTGCCAGCAGTCGGGACAGGGACGAAATACAGCCCCAGCATTTT. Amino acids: CASSRDRDEIQPQHF.

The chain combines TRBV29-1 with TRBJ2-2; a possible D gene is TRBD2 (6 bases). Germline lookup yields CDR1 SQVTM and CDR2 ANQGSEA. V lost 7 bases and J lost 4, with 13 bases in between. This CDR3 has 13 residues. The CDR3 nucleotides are TGCAGCGCCATTGGAGGGACCACCGGGGAGCTGTTTTTT. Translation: CSAIGGTTGELFF.

The CDR3 region is CASRRGPGAVNTEAFF. Written as DNA, the CDR3 is TGTGCCAGCAGGAGAGGTCCAGGGGCGGTGAACACTGAAGCTTTCTTT. This rearrangement joins TRBV27 to TRBJ1-1; possibly TRBD1 for D (6 bases). The CDR3 runs to 16 residues. V was cut by 6 bases and J by 0 bases, with 17 bases left in between. From germline, CDR1 is MNHEY and CDR2 SMNVEV (reference sequence).

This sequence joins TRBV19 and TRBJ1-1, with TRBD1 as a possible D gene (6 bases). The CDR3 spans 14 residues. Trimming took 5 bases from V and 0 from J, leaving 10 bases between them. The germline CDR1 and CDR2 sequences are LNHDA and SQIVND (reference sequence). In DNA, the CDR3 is TGTGCCAGTAGTCCGCGGACAGTGAACACTGAAGCTTTCTTT. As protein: CASSPRTVNTEAFF.

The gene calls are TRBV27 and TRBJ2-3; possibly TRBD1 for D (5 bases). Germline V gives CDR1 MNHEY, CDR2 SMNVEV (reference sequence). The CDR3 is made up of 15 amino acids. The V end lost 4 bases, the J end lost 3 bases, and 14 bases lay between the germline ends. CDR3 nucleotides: TGTGCCAGCAGTTCAGGGCTTTCCTGGACAGATACGCAGTATTTT. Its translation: CASSSGLSWTDTQYF.

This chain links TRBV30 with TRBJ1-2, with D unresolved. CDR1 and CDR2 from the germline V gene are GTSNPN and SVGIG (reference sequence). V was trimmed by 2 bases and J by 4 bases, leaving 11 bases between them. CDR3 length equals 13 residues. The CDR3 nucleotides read TGTGCCTGGAGTCAGAGAGCTGGCTATGGCTACACCTTC. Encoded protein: CAWSQRAGYGYTF.

Here the CDR3 reads CSASLRESPASTDTQYF. The CDR3 region has the DNA TGCAGTGCTAGTCTGCGGGAGAGCCCAGCTAGCACAGATACGCAGTATTTT. The rearrangement uses TRBV20-1 and TRBJ2-3, with 7 bases aligning to TRBD2. Germline lookup yields CDR1 DFQATT and CDR2 SNEGSKA (reference sequence). The CDR3 sequence is 17 residues long. V shed 3 bases and J 0 bases; nucleotides not matched to a gene: 12.

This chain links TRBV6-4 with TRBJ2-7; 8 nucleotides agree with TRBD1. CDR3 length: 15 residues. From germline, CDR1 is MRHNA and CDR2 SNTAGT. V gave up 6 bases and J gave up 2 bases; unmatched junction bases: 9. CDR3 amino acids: CASRTGAHSPYEQYF. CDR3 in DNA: TGTGCCAGCAGGACAGGGGCGCACTCCCCCTACGAGCAGTACTTC.

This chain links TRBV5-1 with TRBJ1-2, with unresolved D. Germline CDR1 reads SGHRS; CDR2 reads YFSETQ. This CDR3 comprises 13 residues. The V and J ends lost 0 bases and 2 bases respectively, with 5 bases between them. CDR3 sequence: CASSLGGNYGYTF. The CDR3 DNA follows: TGCGCCAGCAGCTTGGGGGGAAACTATGGCTACACCTTC.

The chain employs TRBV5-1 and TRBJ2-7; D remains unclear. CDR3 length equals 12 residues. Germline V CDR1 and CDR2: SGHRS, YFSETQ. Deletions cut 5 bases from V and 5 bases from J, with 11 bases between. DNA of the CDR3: TGCGCCAGCAGAAGTAAGTTCCACGAGCAGTACTTC. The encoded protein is CASRSKFHEQYF.

The CDR3 coding sequence is TGTGCCAGCAGCCTCTCCTACGAGCAGTACTTC. Protein product: CASSLSYEQYF. V usage is TRBV7-8 and J usage is TRBJ2-7; D not certain. CDR3 size: 11 residues. Germline CDR1 reads SGHVS; CDR2 reads FQNEAQ. Trimming removed 5 bases from V and 0 bases from J, with 2 bases in between.

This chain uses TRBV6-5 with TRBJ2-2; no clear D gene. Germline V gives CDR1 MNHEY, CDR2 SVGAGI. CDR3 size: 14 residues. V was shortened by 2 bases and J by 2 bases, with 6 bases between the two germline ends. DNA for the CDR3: TGTGCCAGCAGTTACAGGGAAAACACCGGGGAGCTGTTTTTT. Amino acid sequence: CASSYRENTGELFF.

The CDR3 sequence is CASSIGMGHEQYF. CDR3 DNA: TGTGCCAGTAGTATCGGGATGGGCCACGAGCAGTACTTC. The chain couples TRBV19 to TRBJ2-7; D possibly corresponds to TRBD2 (5 bases). The germline gives CDR1 LNHDA, CDR2 SQIVND (reference sequence). The CDR3 is made up of 13 amino acids. The V and J ends lost 3 bases and 5 bases respectively, with 11 bases between them.

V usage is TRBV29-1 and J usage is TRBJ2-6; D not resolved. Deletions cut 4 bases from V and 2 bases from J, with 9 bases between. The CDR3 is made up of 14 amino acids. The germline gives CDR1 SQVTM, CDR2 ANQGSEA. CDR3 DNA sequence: TGCAGCGTTGTTGTAGGGACTGGGGCCAACGTCCTGACTTTC. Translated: CSVVVGTGANVLTF.

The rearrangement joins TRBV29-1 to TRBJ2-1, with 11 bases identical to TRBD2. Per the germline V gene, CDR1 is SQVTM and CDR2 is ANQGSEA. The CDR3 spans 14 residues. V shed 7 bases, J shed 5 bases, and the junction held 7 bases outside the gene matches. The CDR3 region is CSEGTSGLHNEQFF. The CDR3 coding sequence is TGCAGCGAGGGGACTAGCGGCCTACACAATGAGCAGTTCTTC.

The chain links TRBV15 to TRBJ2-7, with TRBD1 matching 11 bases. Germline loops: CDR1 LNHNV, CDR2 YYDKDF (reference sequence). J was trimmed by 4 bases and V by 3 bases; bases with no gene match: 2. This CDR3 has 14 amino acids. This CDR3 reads CATSRDRGRYEQYF. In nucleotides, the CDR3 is TGTGCCACCAGCAGGGACAGGGGGCGGTACGAGCAGTACTTC.

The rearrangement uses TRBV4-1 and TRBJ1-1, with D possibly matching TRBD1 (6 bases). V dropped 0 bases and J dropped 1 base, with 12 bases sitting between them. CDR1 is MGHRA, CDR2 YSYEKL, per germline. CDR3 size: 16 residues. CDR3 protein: CASSQDPQGRNTEAFF. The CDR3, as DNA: TGCGCCAGCAGCCAAGATCCCCAGGGGCGGAACACTGAAGCTTTCTTT.

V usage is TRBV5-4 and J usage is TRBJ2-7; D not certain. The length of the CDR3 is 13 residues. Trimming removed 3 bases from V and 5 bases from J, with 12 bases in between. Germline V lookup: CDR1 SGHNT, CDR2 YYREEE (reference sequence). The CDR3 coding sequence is TGTGCCAGCAGCTCCCCCTCAGTTGACGAGCAGTACTTC. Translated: CASSSPSVDEQYF. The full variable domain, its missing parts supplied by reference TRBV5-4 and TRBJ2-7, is ETGVTQSPTHLIKTRGQQVTLRCSSQSGHNTVSWYQQALGQGPQFIFQYYREEENGRGNFPPRFSGLQFPNYSSELNVNALELDDSALYLCASSSPSVDEQYFGPGTRLTVT.

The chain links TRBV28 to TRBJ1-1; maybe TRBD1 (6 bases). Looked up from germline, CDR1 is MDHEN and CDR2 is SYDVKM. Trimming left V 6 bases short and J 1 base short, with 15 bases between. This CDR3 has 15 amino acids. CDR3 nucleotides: TGTGCCAGCAGCTCGCCGGGACACCCGAACACTGAAGCTTTCTTT. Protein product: CASSSPGHPNTEAFF.

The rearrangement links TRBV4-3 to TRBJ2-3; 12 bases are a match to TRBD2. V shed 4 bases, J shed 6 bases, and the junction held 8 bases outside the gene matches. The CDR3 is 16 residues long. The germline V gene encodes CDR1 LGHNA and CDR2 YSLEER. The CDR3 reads CASSLSSGRASDTQYF. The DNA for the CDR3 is TGCGCCAGCAGCCTGTCTAGCGGGAGGGCCTCGGATACGCAGTATTTT.